This TCR beta chain came from a study of blood T cell repertoires in COVID-19. Background on the study: Sources were T cells, B-cell-depleted T cells, or PBMCs; the material itself was cDNA or gDNA.

Assay: immunoSEQ multiplex PCR; the TCRdb copy retains only in-frame clones and omits some. This sample has tens of thousands of clones; under 80% occur once, and the top ten carry roughly 20%. The germline V gene has CDR1 LNHNV and CDR2 YYDKDF (reference sequence). The CDR3 sequence is 18 residues long. Trimming stripped 2 bases from V and 4 bases from J, with 21 bases between. This clonotype was obtained from a woman aged 80 or over with active or convalescent COVID-19. Material for sequencing was peripheral blood. The chain joins TRBV15 to TRBJ1-5, with a possible D match to TRBD1 (6 bases). CDR3 region: CATSRSTHRQALNQPQHF. Here the CDR3 DNA reads TGTGCCACCAGCAGATCAACACACAGACAGGCGTTAAATCAGCCCCAGCATTTT. The full variable domain, in which reference TRBV15 and TRBJ1-5 provide the parts outside the CDR3, is DAMVIQNPRYQVTQFGKPVTLSCSQTLNHNVMYWYQQKSSQAPKLLFHYYDKDFNNEADTPDNFQSRRPNTSFCFLDIRSPGLGDTAMYLCATSRSTHRQALNQPQHFGDGTRLSIL.